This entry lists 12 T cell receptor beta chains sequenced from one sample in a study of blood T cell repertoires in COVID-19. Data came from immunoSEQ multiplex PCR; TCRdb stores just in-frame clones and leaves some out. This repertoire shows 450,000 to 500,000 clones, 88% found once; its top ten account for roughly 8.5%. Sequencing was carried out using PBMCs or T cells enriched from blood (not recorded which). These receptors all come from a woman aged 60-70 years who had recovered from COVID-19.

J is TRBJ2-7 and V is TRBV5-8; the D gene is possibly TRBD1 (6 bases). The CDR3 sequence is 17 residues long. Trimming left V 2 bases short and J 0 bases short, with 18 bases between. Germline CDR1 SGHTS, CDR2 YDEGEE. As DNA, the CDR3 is TGTGCCAGCAGCTTAAAGACAGGCGTCTTCAGCTCCTACGAGCAGTACGTC. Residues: CASSLKTGVFSSYEQYV.

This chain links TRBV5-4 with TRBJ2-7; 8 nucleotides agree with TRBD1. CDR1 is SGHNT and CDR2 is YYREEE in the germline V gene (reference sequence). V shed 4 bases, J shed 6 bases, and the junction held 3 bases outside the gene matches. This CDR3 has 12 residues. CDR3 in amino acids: CASSPGQGEQYF. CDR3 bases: TGTGCCAGCAGCCCCGGACAGGGCGAGCAGTACTTC.

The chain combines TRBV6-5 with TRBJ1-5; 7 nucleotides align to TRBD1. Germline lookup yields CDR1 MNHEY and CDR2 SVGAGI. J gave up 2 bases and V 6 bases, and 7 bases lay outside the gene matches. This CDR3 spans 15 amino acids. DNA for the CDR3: TGTGCCAGCAGGCAGGGGGTTTTTGGCAATCAGCCCCAGCATTTT. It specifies CASRQGVFGNQPQHF.

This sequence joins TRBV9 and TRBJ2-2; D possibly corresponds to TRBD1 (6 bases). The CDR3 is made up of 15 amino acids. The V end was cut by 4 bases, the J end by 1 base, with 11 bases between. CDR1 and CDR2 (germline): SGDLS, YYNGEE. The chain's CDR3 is CASSMFRGNTGELFF. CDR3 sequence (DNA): TGTGCCAGCAGCATGTTCAGGGGGAACACCGGGGAGCTGTTTTTT.

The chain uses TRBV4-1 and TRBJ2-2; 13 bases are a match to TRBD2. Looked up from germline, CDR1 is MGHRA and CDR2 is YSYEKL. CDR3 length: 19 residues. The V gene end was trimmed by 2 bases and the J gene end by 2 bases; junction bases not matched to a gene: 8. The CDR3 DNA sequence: TGCGCCAGCAGCCAACCCCCGGGACTAGCGGGGCCAAACACCGGGGAGCTGTTTTTT. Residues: CASSQPPGLAGPNTGELFF.

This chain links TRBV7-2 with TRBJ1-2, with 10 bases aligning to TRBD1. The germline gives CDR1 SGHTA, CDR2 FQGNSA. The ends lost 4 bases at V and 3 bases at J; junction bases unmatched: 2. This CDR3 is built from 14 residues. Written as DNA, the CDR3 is TGTGCCAGCAGCTATGGGACAGGGGACTATGGCTACACCTTC. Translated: CASSYGTGDYGYTF. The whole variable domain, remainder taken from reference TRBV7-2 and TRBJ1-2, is GAGVSQSPSNKVTEKGKDVELRCDPISGHTALYWYRQSLGQGLEFLIYFQGNSAPDKSGLPSDRFSAERTGGSVSTLTIQRTQQEDSAVYLCASSYGTGDYGYTFGSGTRLTVV.

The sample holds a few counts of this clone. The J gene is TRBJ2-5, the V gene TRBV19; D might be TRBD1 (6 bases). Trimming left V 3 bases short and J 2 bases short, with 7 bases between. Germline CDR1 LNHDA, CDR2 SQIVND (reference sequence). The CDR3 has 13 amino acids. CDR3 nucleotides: TGTGCCAGTAGTATCGGACAGCAAGAGACCCAGTACTTC. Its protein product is CASSIGQQETQYF.

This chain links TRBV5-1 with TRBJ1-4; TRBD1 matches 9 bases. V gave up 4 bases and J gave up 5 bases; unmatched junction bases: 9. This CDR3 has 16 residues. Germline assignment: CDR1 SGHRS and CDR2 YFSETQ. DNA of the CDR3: TGCGCCAGCAGCCCGGATCCCGGGACAGGGAATGAAAAACTGTTTTTT. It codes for CASSPDPGTGNEKLFF.

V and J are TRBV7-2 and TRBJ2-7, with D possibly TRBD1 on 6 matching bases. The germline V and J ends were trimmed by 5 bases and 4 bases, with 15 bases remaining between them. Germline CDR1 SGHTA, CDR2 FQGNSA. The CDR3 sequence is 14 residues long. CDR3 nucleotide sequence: TGTGCCAGCAGCCCCTACTCTACAGGGTACGAGCAGTACTTC. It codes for CASSPYSTGYEQYF.

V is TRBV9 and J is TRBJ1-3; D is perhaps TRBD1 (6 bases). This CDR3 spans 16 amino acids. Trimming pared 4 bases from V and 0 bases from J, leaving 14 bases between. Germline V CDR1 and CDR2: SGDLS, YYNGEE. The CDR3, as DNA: TGTGCCAGCAGCCCGACAGGACCGTTCTCTGGAAACACCATATATTTT. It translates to CASSPTGPFSGNTIYF.

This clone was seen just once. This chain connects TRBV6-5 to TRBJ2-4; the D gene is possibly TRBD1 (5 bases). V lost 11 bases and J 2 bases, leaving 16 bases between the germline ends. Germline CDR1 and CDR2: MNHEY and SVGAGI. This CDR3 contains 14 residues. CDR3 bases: TGTGCCTCAGCAGTTCAGGGTACCAAAAACATTCAGTACTTC. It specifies CASAVQGTKNIQYF.

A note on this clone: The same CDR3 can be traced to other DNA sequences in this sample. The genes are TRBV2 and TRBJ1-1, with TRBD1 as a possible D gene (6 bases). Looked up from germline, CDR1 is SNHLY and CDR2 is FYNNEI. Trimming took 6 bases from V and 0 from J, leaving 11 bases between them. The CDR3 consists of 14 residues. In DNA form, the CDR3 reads TGTGCCAGCAGCGGACAGTTGATGAACACTGAAGCTTTCTTT. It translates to CASSGQLMNTEAFF.